This T cell receptor beta chain was documented in a study of cytomegalovirus exposure and HLA in healthy donors. The assay was immunoSEQ multiplex PCR, and TCRdb's table has in-frame clones only and misses some. The repertoire consists of fewer than 200,000 clones, with more than 65% occurring once and the leading ten covering approximately 3%. Unmatched junction bases numbered 3, after V lost 4 bases and J lost 3 bases. Germline CDR1 SGHRS, CDR2 YFSETQ. CDR3 size: 13 residues. The origin of this receptor is a woman aged 18-35 years in good health and CMV-seropositive. Input material: PBMCs. The chain is built from TRBV5-1 and TRBJ1-1, with TRBD1 matching over 7 bases. This CDR3 is CASSTGTDTEAFF. DNA of the CDR3: TGCGCCAGCAGCACGGGGACAGACACTGAAGCTTTCTTT.